The 3 T cell receptor beta chains listed next were all sequenced from one sample in a study of T cell repertoires in cytomegalovirus infection. TCRdb ran MiXCR on the reads and lists one entry per CDR3 protein. The sample holds around 70,000 distinct CDR3 sequences, 3% to 4.5% seen once. Sequenced material: PBMCs. These receptors originate from a human donor in good health (CMV status not recorded). Some clones in this sample may be carry-over from other donors' samples.

This clonotype was seen ten or more times. V gene TRBV18 combines with J gene TRBJ2-7; 11 nucleotides agree with TRBD2. In germline, CDR1 is KGHSH, CDR2 LQKENI. The CDR3 is 14 residues long. V lost 6 bases and J lost 3; bases outside the gene matches: 4. The CDR3: CASSPTSGNYEQYF. The CDR3 nucleotides read TGTGCCAGCTCGCCGACTAGCGGGAACTACGAGCAGTACTTC.

This clonotype was seen many times. The V gene is TRBV5-6, the J gene TRBJ2-1; TRBD2 agrees at 11 bases. The CDR3 consists of 16 residues. Germline lookup yields CDR1 SGHDT and CDR2 YYEEEE. J was trimmed by 4 bases and V by 4 bases; bases with no gene match: 7. Here the CDR3 DNA reads TGTGCCAGCAGCCTTCCCGGGACTAGCGGTTACAATGAGCAGTTCTTC. This translates into CASSLPGTSGYNEQFF.

Ten or more counts support this clonotype. The DNA for the CDR3 is TGTGCCAGCAGCCCCCGAGCGGGGGGTGTTGAGACCCAGTACTTC. It codes for CASSPRAGGVETQYF. This chain links TRBV7-2 with TRBJ2-5; 9 nucleotides align to TRBD2. The V segment lost 5 bases and the J segment 5 bases; nucleotides outside the gene matches: 9. Germline lookup yields CDR1 SGHTA and CDR2 FQGNSA. The CDR3 is 15 amino acids.